The 29 T cell receptor beta chains in this list originate from one sample, sequenced in a study of low-dose radiotherapy and immunotherapy resistance in tumors. Covering alpha and beta chains, TRAV- and TRBV-specific primers were used for the first-strand cDNA. TCRs were amplified for roughly 20 PCR cycles with a constant-region primer and V-primer adapter. TCRdb re-called the reads with MiXCR, one entry per CDR3 protein. The sample has 85,000 to 95,000 distinct CDR3 sequences; 9% to 9.5% are singletons. Time point given: before trial treatment. The sample consisted of PBMCs, taken before treatment. Every receptor here comes from a male donor with prostate cancer.

Ten or more counts support this clonotype. The chain links TRBV7-2 to TRBJ2-1; no firm D call. V lost 1 base and J 7 bases, leaving 8 bases between the germline ends. Germline loops: CDR1 SGHTA, CDR2 FQGNSA. This CDR3 contains 13 residues. The CDR3 DNA is TGTGCCAGCAGCTTAGTTGATTTTAATGAGCAGTTCTTC. This codes for CASSLVDFNEQFF.

On this clonotype itself: This likely traces to a read error, being one base from a far larger clone. V is TRBV29-1 and J is TRBJ2-7, with 9 positions matching TRBD2. The germline CDR1 and CDR2 sequences are SQVTM and ANQGSEA. Unmatched junction bases numbered 14, after V lost 7 bases and J lost 7 bases. The CDR3 is 14 residues long. The CDR3 spells CSARTLAGSGEQYF. CDR3 DNA sequence: TGCAGCGCCCGAACCCTAGCGGGATCAGGGGAGCAGTACTTC.

At least ten counts were recorded for this clonotype. This rearrangement joins TRBV6-1 to TRBJ2-3; the D is unclear. Germline assignment: CDR1 MNHNS and CDR2 SASEGT. Trimming shortened V by 3 bases and J by 1 base, and 11 bases separated the two germline ends. This CDR3 contains 15 residues. The CDR3 coding sequence is TGTGCCAGCAGTGAGCGGTCCTTTGGCACAGATACGCAGTATTTT. As protein: CASSERSFGTDTQYF.

This clonotype was observed many times. The chain carries TRBV29-1 and TRBJ2-1; the D gene is possibly TRBD1 (5 bases). Trimming cost V 5 bases and J 5 bases, with 10 bases left between them. Germline CDR1 and CDR2: SQVTM and ANQGSEA. This CDR3 comprises 12 residues. CDR3 coding DNA: TGCAGCGTTCAGGGTAGAAACAATGAGCAGTTCTTC. Translated: CSVQGRNNEQFF.

This clonotype was recorded many times. The V and J genes are TRBV7-2 and TRBJ2-1; 8 positions match TRBD2. This CDR3 contains 17 residues. Germline V gene sequence: CDR1 SGHTA, CDR2 FQGNSA. V was pared by 4 bases and J by 6 bases, with 14 bases of the junction left unmatched. The CDR3 DNA reads as TGTGCCAGCAGCTCCTCGGGCTTTAGCGGGGCGGGCAATGAGCAGTTCTTC. Translated: CASSSSGFSGAGNEQFF. Complete variable domain (other parts from reference TRBV7-2 and TRBJ2-1): GAGVSQSPSNKVTEKGKDVELRCDPISGHTALYWYRQSLGQGLEFLIYFQGNSAPDKSGLPSDRFSAERTGGSVSTLTIQRTQQEDSAVYLCASSSSGFSGAGNEQFFGPGTRLTVL.

Points on this clonotype: A far larger clone is only one base removed, so a read error is likely. This chain connects TRBV5-1 to TRBJ2-7; 9 bases are shared with TRBD2. The V segment lost 0 bases and the J segment 7 bases; nucleotides outside the gene matches: 11. CDR3 size: 16 residues. Per germline, CDR1 SGHRS and CDR2 YFSETQ. The CDR3: CASSLAAREGIDEQYF. CDR3 nucleotides: TGCGCCAGCAGCTTGGCGGCGCGGGAGGGCATCGATGAGCAGTACTTC. The full variable domain, completed using reference TRBV5-1 and TRBJ2-7, is KAGVTQTPRYLIKTRGQQVTLSCSPISGHRSVSWYQQTPGQGLQFLFEYFSETQRNKGNFPGRFSGRQFSNSRSEMNVSTLELGDSALYLCASSLAAREGIDEQYFGPGTRLTVT.

The sample holds many counts of this clonotype. The chain couples TRBV7-8 to TRBJ1-4; 7 bases fit TRBD1. V shed 5 bases, J shed 15 bases, and the junction held 12 bases outside the gene matches. Germline values: CDR1 SGHVS, CDR2 FQNEAQ. The CDR3 totals 13 residues. This chain's CDR3 is CASSKDRTGSVFF. In DNA form, the CDR3 reads TGTGCCAGCAGCAAGGACAGGACCGGCAGCGTGTTTTTT.

At least ten counts were recorded for this clonotype. This chain connects TRBV29-1 to TRBJ2-2; TRBD2 agrees at 7 bases. V was pared by 4 bases and J by 6 bases, with 5 bases of the junction left unmatched. This CDR3 is 13 amino acids long. CDR1 and CDR2 from the germline V gene are SQVTM and ANQGSEA. The CDR3 region is CSVAGGAPGELFF. CDR3 sequence (DNA): TGCAGCGTTGCGGGGGGAGCCCCCGGGGAGCTGTTTTTT.

This clonotype occurred many times. The CDR3, as DNA: TGCAGCGTTAGGGCTGAGGGTACCCAGCAGTACTTC. As protein: CSVRAEGTQQYF. J is TRBJ2-7 and V is TRBV29-1, with D maybe TRBD2 (5 bases). Per the germline V gene, CDR1 is SQVTM and CDR2 is ANQGSEA. The germline V and J ends were trimmed by 5 bases and 8 bases, with 16 bases remaining between them. The CDR3 has 12 residues.

This clonotype was seen many times. V gene TRBV12-3 or TRBV12-4 combines with J gene TRBJ2-7; 9 bases fit TRBD2. This CDR3 comprises 15 residues. J lost 5 bases, V lost 6 bases, and 11 bases had no gene match. In DNA form, the CDR3 reads TGTGCCAGCAGCCTCGAACTAGCGGGCAGGAACGAGCAGTACTTC. This encodes CASSLELAGRNEQYF.

This clonotype has ten or more counts. The genes are TRBV6-1 and TRBJ2-7; 8 positions agree with TRBD1. The CDR3 loop spans 15 amino acids. With 1 base clipped from V and 4 bases from J, the junction kept 6 bases outside the gene matches. From germline, CDR1 is MNHNS and CDR2 SASEGT. CDR3 region: CASSEGWTGIYEQYF. The CDR3 DNA is TGTGCCAGCAGTGAAGGCTGGACAGGGATTTACGAGCAGTACTTC.

The table lists this clonotype with many counts. The chain is built from TRBV29-1 and TRBJ2-5; D might be TRBD2 (5 bases). V was trimmed by 5 bases and J by 5 bases, leaving 9 bases between them. CDR1 is SQVTM and CDR2 is ANQGSEA in the germline V gene. The CDR3 has 11 residues. CDR3 DNA: TGCAGCGTTCTGAGGGAGGAGACCCAGTACTTC. This codes for CSVLREETQYF.

V usage is TRBV6-6 and J usage is TRBJ2-1; 10 bases line up with TRBD2. Germline V gene lookup returns CDR1 MNHNY and CDR2 SVGAGI (reference sequence). This CDR3 has 14 residues. The J segment lost 10 bases and the V segment lost 5 bases, leaving 8 bases of the junction unmatched. CDR3 region: CASSVTSGTYEQFF. The CDR3 DNA reads TGTGCCAGCAGTGTTACTAGCGGGACCTACGAGCAGTTCTTC.

This clonotype was seen at least ten times. The V gene is TRBV28, the J gene TRBJ2-7; unclear D gene. Germline V lookup: CDR1 MDHEN, CDR2 SYDVKM. CDR3 length equals 14 residues. V gave up 1 base and J gave up 0 bases, with 7 bases separating them. CDR3 sequence (DNA): TGTGCCAGCAGTTTATTGACCAACTCCTACGAGCAGTACTTC. This encodes CASSLLTNSYEQYF.

This clonotype was counted at least ten times. The junction departs from germline at one end; a sequencing error may be responsible. The genes are TRBV6-5 and TRBJ2-1, with TRBD2 matching over 11 bases. Germline assignment: CDR1 MNHEY and CDR2 SVGAGI. The CDR3 is made up of 13 amino acids. CDR3 bases: TGTGCCAGCAGACCCCCTAGCGGGAGGACCTTAAGCTTT. Amino acid sequence: CASRPPSGRTLSF.

This clonotype was seen many times. The V gene is TRBV18, the J gene TRBJ2-3; D is unclear. CDR1 and CDR2 (germline): KGHSH, LQKENI. This CDR3 region has 13 residues. Between the trimmed V and J ends, which lost 1 base and 6 bases, there was a span of 8 bases. The CDR3 coding sequence is TGTGCCAGCTCACCACTTCAGGTGGATACGCAGTATTTT. Amino acid sequence: CASSPLQVDTQYF.

This clonotype was counted ten times or more. The V and J genes are TRBV6-5 and TRBJ2-4; maybe TRBD2 (6 bases). Germline V gene sequence: CDR1 MNHEY, CDR2 SVGAGI. This CDR3 has 16 residues. Trimming took 2 bases from V and 9 from J, leaving 20 bases between them. DNA for the CDR3: TGTGCCAGCAGTTACGGGTCTGCGGCCGTGGGAGGCATTCAGTACTTC. It yields the protein CASSYGSAAVGGIQYF.

This clonotype came up many times. J is TRBJ1-5 and V is TRBV7-2, with D possibly TRBD1 on 5 matching bases. The V end was cut by 4 bases, the J end by 6 bases, with 7 bases between. Germline V gene sequence: CDR1 SGHTA, CDR2 FQGNSA. This CDR3 has 12 amino acids. The CDR3 DNA reads TGTGCCAGCAGCTATGGGGCTCAGCCCCAGCATTTT. Protein sequence: CASSYGAQPQHF.

Ten or more counts support this clonotype. This sequence joins TRBV28 and TRBJ2-7, with D possibly TRBD1 on 5 matching bases. Germline CDR1 is MDHEN and CDR2 is SYDVKM. The V and J ends lost 6 bases and 0 bases respectively, with 12 bases between them. This CDR3 has 14 amino acids. CDR3 sequence: CASRLGVSSYEQYF. For the CDR3, the DNA is TGTGCCAGCAGATTAGGGGTGTCCTCCTACGAGCAGTACTTC.

This clonotype has ten or more counts. V is TRBV6-5 and J is TRBJ2-1; 9 bases line up with TRBD1. J was trimmed by 5 bases and V by 4 bases; bases with no gene match: 6. Germline V CDR1 and CDR2: MNHEY, SVGAGI. The CDR3 extends over 15 amino acids. The CDR3 DNA sequence: TGTGCCAGCAGTTTCTCGGGACAGGGAGACAATGAGCAGTTCTTC. This gives the protein CASSFSGQGDNEQFF.

This clonotype has ten or more counts. The chain is built from TRBV5-1 and TRBJ2-7; perhaps TRBD2 as D (6 bases). V was trimmed by 0 bases and J by 4 bases, leaving 11 bases between them. Germline CDR1 is SGHRS and CDR2 is YFSETQ. The CDR3 consists of 14 residues. DNA for the CDR3: TGCGCCAGCAGCTTGGAACCGGGGAGGTACGAGCAGTACTTC. Its protein is CASSLEPGRYEQYF.

There are many counts of this clonotype. The chain links TRBV6-5 to TRBJ2-2, with no clear D. The CDR3 has 12 amino acids. V was cut by 1 base and J by 7 bases, with 4 bases left in between. Germline CDR1 is MNHEY and CDR2 is SVGAGI. The CDR3: CASSYLSGELFF. The CDR3 bases are TGTGCCAGCAGTTACTTGAGCGGGGAGCTGTTTTTT.

Many counts were recorded for this clonotype. J is TRBJ2-7 and V is TRBV20-1; D might be TRBD1 (5 bases). Germline CDR1 reads DFQATT; CDR2 reads SNEGSKA (reference sequence). The CDR3 length is 14 residues. CDR3 in amino acids: CSLGDSTRFYEQYF. DNA of the CDR3: TGCAGCCTAGGAGACAGTACCCGGTTTTACGAGCAGTACTTC.

Ten or more counts support this clonotype. The rearrangement joins TRBV7-2 to TRBJ2-5; D not certain. V lost 1 base to trimming and J lost 5 bases, with 8 bases between them. The germline V gene has CDR1 SGHTA and CDR2 FQGNSA. This CDR3 comprises 13 residues. The CDR3 region is CASSLGPQETQYF. DNA for the CDR3: TGTGCCAGCAGCTTAGGGCCCCAGGAGACCCAGTACTTC.

At least ten counts were recorded for this clonotype. The gene calls are TRBV29-1 and TRBJ2-5, with D possibly matching TRBD1 (6 bases). The CDR3 extends over 14 amino acids. The germline V and J ends were trimmed by 6 bases and 2 bases, with 16 bases remaining between them. Per germline, CDR1 SQVTM and CDR2 ANQGSEA. The CDR3 DNA reads TGCAGCGTAGGGTCGACAGGTCGTCAAGAGACCCAGTACTTC. It specifies CSVGSTGRQETQYF.

This clonotype was counted ten times or more. The V and J genes are TRBV20-1 and TRBJ2-7, with a weak D call TRBD2 (6 bases). The V end lost 4 bases, the J end lost 4 bases, and 14 bases lay between the germline ends. Germline loops: CDR1 DFQATT, CDR2 SNEGSKA (reference sequence). This CDR3 has 13 residues. The CDR3 protein is CSATAMGRYEQYF. Written as DNA, the CDR3 is TGCAGTGCTACGGCCATGGGGAGGTACGAGCAGTACTTC.

At least ten counts were recorded for this clonotype. The rearrangement links TRBV2 to TRBJ1-2, with D possibly being TRBD1 (5 bases). Trimming shortened V by 6 bases and J by 0 bases, and 14 bases separated the two germline ends. The germline V gene has CDR1 SNHLY and CDR2 FYNNEI. This CDR3 has 15 amino acids. CDR3 coding DNA: TGTGCCAGCAGGACTCCGGCAGGGTCTAACTATGGCTACACCTTC. Translated, it gives CASRTPAGSNYGYTF.

The sample holds many counts of this clonotype. The junction departs from germline at one end; a sequencing error may be responsible. CDR3 region: CASSLGGGREETQYF. DNA for the CDR3: TGTGCCAGCAGTTTAGGAGGGGGTCGTGAAGAGACCCAGTACTTC. The V and J genes are TRBV7-2 and TRBJ2-5; D is perhaps TRBD1 or TRBD2 (6 bases each). The CDR3 spans 15 residues. CDR1 is SGHTA and CDR2 is FQGNSA in the germline V gene.

This clonotype has at least ten counts. V gene TRBV28 combines with J gene TRBJ2-7; 7 nucleotides match TRBD2. After removal of 7 bases from V and 3 bases from J, the junction contained 6 bases not matched to a gene. This CDR3 contains 13 residues. The V gene's germline CDR1 is MDHEN and CDR2 SYDVKM. CDR3 loop: CASMVGGSYEQYF. For the CDR3, the DNA is TGTGCCAGCATGGTCGGGGGGAGCTACGAGCAGTACTTC.